This TCR beta chain was recovered during a study of tumor-infiltrating lymphocytes in primary liver carcinoma. From approximately 550 ng of total RNA, TCR beta-specific cDNA was reverse-transcribed using a constant-region primer. Three nested multiplex PCR rounds, a slightly modified ARM-PCR, produced the libraries for TCR beta. Both of the initial two PCR rounds ran for around 9 cycles and employed TRBV1-TRBV30 forward primers alongside a C-beta reverse primer. TCRdb recomputed calls from the multiplex PCR reads with MiXCR, one row per CDR3 protein. The sample comprises about 330,000 distinct CDR3 sequences, less than 70% of which are singletons, and 5.5% to 7% rests with the top ten. There are many counts of this clonotype. The germline gives CDR1 LGHNA, CDR2 YSLEER. Germline trimming cut 1 base from V and 3 bases from J; bases unmatched to any gene: 0. The CDR3 covers 14 residues. The researchers obtained blood RNA from unsorted whole blood and also extracted germline DNA.

This receptor was obtained from a man aged 35 to 55 with primary liver carcinoma and hepatitis B virus infection. The V call is TRBV4-3, the J call TRBJ2-4; 7 nucleotides align to TRBD1. The sequenced sample was peripheral blood. CDR3 amino acids: CASSQAGGKNIQYF. In nucleotides, the CDR3 is TGCGCCAGCAGCCAAGCAGGGGGCAAAAACATTCAGTACTTC.